What follows are 28 T cell receptor beta chains derived from one specimen sequenced in a study of shared clonotypes between healthy human individuals. Repertoires were generated with immunoSEQ multiplex PCR, while TCRdb's copy carries only in-frame clones and drops some. Here the sample spans a few million clones, more than 90% being singletons. Sequenced material: naive CD4+ T cells sorted from blood. Indicated subset: CD45RA+ positively selected. These receptors were taken from a man between 18 and 29 years old in good health.

The genes are TRBV27 and TRBJ1-2; 9 bases agree with TRBD1. Germline trimming cut 0 bases from V and 4 bases from J; bases unmatched to any gene: 3. The CDR3 covers 15 residues. CDR1 is MNHEY, CDR2 SMNVEV, per germline (reference sequence). DNA of the CDR3: TGTGCCAGCAGTTTATCGACAGGGGGAAGCTATGGCTACACCTTC. Translation: CASSLSTGGSYGYTF.

V and J are TRBV9 and TRBJ1-6; 7 bases fit TRBD1. V trimming: 0 bases; J trimming: 5 bases; junction bases outside the gene matches: 8. CDR3 length: 17 amino acids. CDR1 and CDR2 (germline): SGDLS, YYNGEE. The CDR3 nucleotides are TGTGCCAGCAGCGTAGCGAATCCGGGACAGCATAATTCACCCCTCCACTTT. Translation gives CASSVANPGQHNSPLHF.

This clone was counted a single time. The genes are TRBV2 and TRBJ2-1; 9 bases agree with TRBD2. J gave up 9 bases and V 7 bases, and 34 bases lay outside the gene matches. The CDR3 length is 22 residues. Per the germline V gene, CDR1 is SNHLY and CDR2 is FYNNEI. The DNA of the CDR3 is TGTGCCAGCACTCGGCCGCCCCAATCAAGAACGAACGCGGGGGGGCCTTACGGTGAGCAGTTCTTC. Amino acids: CASTRPPQSRTNAGGPYGEQFF.

The chain carries TRBV19 and TRBJ2-5; 8 bases fit TRBD1. V lost 6 bases to trimming and J lost 4 bases; unmatched junction nucleotides: 7. There are 14 residues in the CDR3. Germline values: CDR1 LNHDA, CDR2 SQIVND (reference sequence). The CDR3 is CASSLDREGETQYF. CDR3 in DNA: TGTGCCAGTAGCCTGGACAGGGAAGGAGAGACCCAGTACTTC.

The V gene is TRBV14, the J gene TRBJ1-5, with D unclear. V gave up 2 bases and J gave up 9 bases, with 11 bases separating them. Germline V lookup: CDR1 SGHDN, CDR2 FVKESK. CDR3 length: 13 amino acids. The CDR3 region is CASSQTAFTPQHF. The CDR3 DNA reads TGTGCCAGCAGCCAAACAGCCTTCACGCCCCAGCATTTT. The complete variable domain, with remaining parts taken from reference TRBV14 and TRBJ1-5, reads EAGVTQFPSHSVIEKGQTVTLRCDPISGHDNLYWYRRVMGKEIKFLLHFVKESKQDESGMPNNRFLAERTGGTYSTLKVQPAELEDSGVYFCASSQTAFTPQHFGDGTRLSIL.

This clone has just one count. This rearrangement joins TRBV7-9 to TRBJ2-1; 10 nucleotides match TRBD1. With 5 bases clipped from V and 7 bases from J, the junction kept 11 bases outside the gene matches. Germline assignment: CDR1 SEHNR and CDR2 FQNEAQ (reference sequence). The CDR3 contains 16 residues. CDR3 loop: CASSRIRTGGGNEQFF. The CDR3 region has the DNA TGTGCCAGCAGCCGAATCAGGACAGGGGGTGGGAATGAGCAGTTCTTC.

The gene calls are TRBV28 and TRBJ1-1; TRBD1 aligns across 11 bases. The CDR3 covers 16 residues. The V segment lost 4 bases and the J segment 3 bases; nucleotides outside the gene matches: 7. Germline-derived CDR1 and CDR2 are MDHEN and SYDVKM. The CDR3 loop reads CASSYGGTGGHTEAFF. CDR3 in DNA: TGTGCCAGCAGTTATGGCGGGACAGGGGGACACACTGAAGCTTTCTTT.

This chain links TRBV4-1 with TRBJ1-1; D is unclear. The CDR3 runs to 14 residues. The V end lost 5 bases, the J end lost 1 base, and 11 bases lay between the germline ends. Germline lookup yields CDR1 MGHRA and CDR2 YSYEKL. The DNA for the CDR3 is TGCGCCAGCAGCGGCTCGGGTAAGAACACTGAAGCTTTCTTT. Its protein is CASSGSGKNTEAFF.

The chain is built from TRBV4-1 and TRBJ2-7; maybe TRBD1 (6 bases). This CDR3 has 17 amino acids. Trimming took 1 base from V and 3 from J, leaving 19 bases between them. The germline CDR1 and CDR2 sequences are MGHRA and YSYEKL. The CDR3 DNA sequence: TGCGCCAGCAGCCAAGGTACCTCCGGGACACCAGGCTACGAGCAGTACTTC. It codes for CASSQGTSGTPGYEQYF.

This rearrangement joins TRBV5-1 to TRBJ2-7; 10 bases are shared with TRBD2. The CDR3 loop spans 14 amino acids. The V gene end was trimmed by 0 bases and the J gene end by 6 bases; junction bases not matched to a gene: 3. From germline, CDR1 is SGHRS and CDR2 YFSETQ. CDR3 in DNA: TGCGCCAGCAGCTTGGCGATAGCGGGAGGCGAGCAGTACTTC. It yields the protein CASSLAIAGGEQYF.

The J gene is TRBJ2-3, the V gene TRBV4-2; D call uncertain. The V gene's germline CDR1 is LGHNA and CDR2 YNFKEQ. V dropped 8 bases and J dropped 0 bases, with 6 bases sitting between them. This CDR3 comprises 12 residues. The CDR3 loop is CASRKSTDTQYF. CDR3 nucleotides: TGTGCCAGCCGGAAAAGCACAGATACGCAGTATTTT.

This chain joins TRBV5-1 and TRBJ2-5, with 10 positions matching TRBD1. V shed 0 bases, J shed 2 bases, and the junction held 4 bases outside the gene matches. Germline-derived CDR1 and CDR2 are SGHRS and YFSETQ. There are 16 residues in the CDR3. CDR3 nucleotides: TGCGCCAGCAGCTTGGGTGACAGGGGGCGACAAGAGACCCAGTACTTC. Translated: CASSLGDRGRQETQYF.

This sequence joins TRBV9 and TRBJ2-2; TRBD1 matches at 10 bases. Trimming took 3 bases from V and 5 from J; bases not matched to a gene: 13. This CDR3 spans 18 amino acids. Per germline, CDR1 SGDLS and CDR2 YYNGEE. CDR3: CASSADRGSRLGTGELFF. DNA for the CDR3: TGTGCCAGCAGCGCGGACAGGGGGTCGAGGCTGGGGACCGGGGAGCTGTTTTTT. Full variable domain (rest looked up from reference TRBV9 and TRBJ2-2): DSGVTQTPKHLITATGQRVTLRCSPRSGDLSVYWYQQSLDQGLQFLIQYYNGEERAKGNILERFSAQQFPDLHSELNLSSLELGDSALYFCASSADRGSRLGTGELFFGEGSRLTVL.

The chain employs TRBV28 and TRBJ2-7; TRBD2 aligns across 7 bases. The CDR3 contains 16 residues. Unmatched junction bases numbered 12, after V lost 4 bases and J lost 3 bases. Germline V gives CDR1 MDHEN, CDR2 SYDVKM. The CDR3 reads CASSYTLRGMSYEQYF. The DNA of the CDR3 is TGTGCCAGCAGTTATACTCTGCGGGGGATGAGCTACGAGCAGTACTTC.

The CDR3 nucleotides are TGTGCCTTGAAGACAGCTAACTATGGCTACACCTTC. Protein sequence: CALKTANYGYTF. V usage is TRBV30 and J usage is TRBJ1-2; D might be TRBD1 (5 bases). The CDR3 runs to 12 residues. V lost 7 bases to trimming and J lost 0 bases, with 9 bases between them. Per germline, CDR1 GTSNPN and CDR2 SVGIG (reference sequence).

As to this clone: Other DNA sequences of this sample code for an identical CDR3. V gene TRBV7-9 combines with J gene TRBJ1-5; 7 nucleotides match TRBD1. Germline-derived CDR1 and CDR2 are SEHNR and FQNEAQ (reference sequence). V was pared by 5 bases and J by 4 bases, with 2 bases of the junction left unmatched. The CDR3 loop spans 13 amino acids. CDR3 DNA: TGTGCCAGCAGCCCACAGGGGAATCAGCCCCAGCATTTT. Protein: CASSPQGNQPQHF.

A note on this clone: The sample contains more than one DNA sequence encoding this CDR3. V and J are TRBV5-1 and TRBJ2-3, with TRBD2 matching 11 bases. The CDR3 contains 14 residues. J gave up 3 bases and V 5 bases, and 2 bases lay outside the gene matches. Germline V gives CDR1 SGHRS, CDR2 YFSETQ. CDR3 nucleotide sequence: TGCGCCAGCAGGTCTAGCGGGGGGACAGATACGCAGTATTTT. This translates into CASRSSGGTDTQYF. The whole variable domain, remainder taken from reference TRBV5-1 and TRBJ2-3, is KAGVTQTPRYLIKTRGQQVTLSCSPISGHRSVSWYQQTPGQGLQFLFEYFSETQRNKGNFPGRFSGRQFSNSRSEMNVSTLELGDSALYLCASRSSGGTDTQYFGPGTRLTVL.

V usage is TRBV5-1 and J usage is TRBJ2-7; D remains unclear. V was pared by 0 bases and J by 0 bases, with 10 bases between. Germline CDR1 and CDR2: SGHRS and YFSETQ. The CDR3 consists of 15 residues. The CDR3 coding sequence is TGCGCCAGCAGCTTGGGACACAGCATCTCCTACGAGCAGTACTTC. Its protein product is CASSLGHSISYEQYF.

The gene calls are TRBV18 and TRBJ2-3; 7 bases are a match to TRBD1. J gave up 0 bases and V 4 bases, and 7 bases lay outside the gene matches. CDR1 KGHSH and CDR2 LQKENI come from the germline V gene. This CDR3 comprises 16 residues. CDR3 in amino acids: CASSRYPGQSTDTQYF. The CDR3, as DNA: TGTGCCAGCTCACGATACCCGGGACAGAGCACAGATACGCAGTATTTT.

The chain joins TRBV28 to TRBJ2-3; TRBD2 might be the D (6 bases). Between the trimmed V and J ends, which lost 3 bases and 8 bases, there was a span of 18 bases. There are 15 residues in the CDR3. The germline gives CDR1 MDHEN, CDR2 SYDVKM. This CDR3 reads CASSFGGSREGTQYF. In DNA, the CDR3 is TGTGCCAGCAGTTTCGGGGGTTCCCGTGAGGGTACGCAGTATTTT.

V gene TRBV30 combines with J gene TRBJ1-6, with 9 positions matching TRBD1. V lost 1 base to trimming and J lost 7 bases; unmatched junction nucleotides: 5. In germline, CDR1 is GTSNPN, CDR2 SVGIG (reference sequence). CDR3 length equals 15 residues. CDR3 in amino acids: CAWSAGTGRNSPLHF. Here the CDR3 DNA reads TGTGCCTGGAGTGCGGGGACAGGGCGGAATTCACCCCTCCACTTT.

This chain connects TRBV2 to TRBJ2-3; D uncertain. Germline CDR1 is SNHLY and CDR2 is FYNNEI. This CDR3 region has 13 residues. Trimming left V 6 bases short and J 2 bases short, with 9 bases between. CDR3 DNA sequence: TGTGCCAGCAGGAAATCGGTCACAGATACGCAGTATTTT. Protein product: CASRKSVTDTQYF.

The V call is TRBV6-1, the J call TRBJ1-6; D unclear. Germline CDR1 and CDR2: MNHNS and SASEGT. CDR3 length equals 15 residues. Trimming removed 5 bases at V and 0 bases at J, with 8 bases between. CDR3 amino acids: CASSPQSSYNSPLHF. CDR3 DNA sequence: TGTGCCAGCAGTCCTCAGAGCTCCTATAATTCACCCCTCCACTTT.

CDR3 sequence (DNA): TGTGCCAGCAGCTTCTATCGCGAGACCCAGTACTTC. This codes for CASSFYRETQYF. The V gene is TRBV7-8, the J gene TRBJ2-5; the D is unclear. Germline V gene sequence: CDR1 SGHVS, CDR2 FQNEAQ. The CDR3 spans 12 residues. The germline V and J ends were trimmed by 3 bases and 5 bases, with 7 bases remaining between them.

This chain joins TRBV4-2 and TRBJ1-1, with 8 bases fitting TRBD1. The CDR3 is made up of 17 amino acids. From germline, CDR1 is LGHNA and CDR2 YNFKEQ. The J segment lost 1 base and the V segment lost 1 base, leaving 8 bases of the junction unmatched. CDR3 loop: CASSQGGWGTGNTEAFF. The CDR3 nucleotides are TGTGCCAGCAGCCAAGGGGGTTGGGGGACAGGGAACACTGAAGCTTTCTTT.

This chain links TRBV7-3 with TRBJ2-1; D might be TRBD2 (5 bases). This CDR3 is 16 amino acids long. Germline V gene data show CDR1 as SGHTA and CDR2 as FQGTGA. V was cut by 2 bases and J by 8 bases, with 19 bases left in between. CDR3 DNA sequence: TGTGCCAGCAGCTTACACCCGGAAGGACGGGAAGATGAGCAGTTCTTC. Translating gives CASSLHPEGREDEQFF.

Remarks on this clone: Other DNA sequences of this sample code for an identical CDR3. CDR3 in amino acids: CASSRGDQPQHF. The CDR3 coding sequence is TGTGCCAGCAGCCGGGGGGACCAGCCCCAGCATTTT. The chain joins TRBV6-5 to TRBJ1-5; weak D call: TRBD1 (5 bases). There are 12 residues in the CDR3. Trimming took 6 bases from V and 7 from J, leaving 10 bases between them. Looked up from germline, CDR1 is MNHEY and CDR2 is SVGAGI.

In its sample, this clone was seen a few times. J is TRBJ1-5 and V is TRBV5-6; 9 nucleotides align to TRBD1. V dropped 4 bases and J dropped 7; count of bases not matched to a gene: 9. This CDR3 contains 15 residues. Germline loops: CDR1 SGHDT, CDR2 YYEEEE. This CDR3 reads CASSRGQGREQPQHF. The CDR3 DNA reads TGTGCCAGCAGCCGGGGACAGGGTAGGGAACAGCCCCAGCATTTT.